The present T cell receptor beta chain was sequenced within a study of cytomegalovirus exposure and HLA in healthy donors. Clones were sequenced by immunoSEQ multiplex PCR, and TCRdb holds only the in-frame ones, with some missing. The sample contains 110,000 to 150,000 clones, around 88% of which appear only once. On this clone itself: The antigen is undetermined.

General study results and limits: In vitro confirmation showed three CMV-associated chains to be CMV antigen specific.

A roughly 120-subject validation cohort, separate from the roughly 680-subject first cohort, supplied the donors. Per germline, CDR1 SGHRS and CDR2 YFSETQ. The trim removed 4 bases at V and 4 bases at J, leaving 7 bases unmatched. This CDR3 is built from 15 residues. This rearrangement joins TRBV5-1 to TRBJ1-2, with 10 bases matching TRBD1. This clonotype was obtained from a woman younger than 35 in good health and CMV-seropositive. The sequencing sample was made of PBMCs. Here the CDR3 reads CASSKGTGEGYGYTF. For the CDR3, the DNA is TGCGCCAGCAGCAAAGGGACAGGGGAGGGCTATGGCTACACCTTC.